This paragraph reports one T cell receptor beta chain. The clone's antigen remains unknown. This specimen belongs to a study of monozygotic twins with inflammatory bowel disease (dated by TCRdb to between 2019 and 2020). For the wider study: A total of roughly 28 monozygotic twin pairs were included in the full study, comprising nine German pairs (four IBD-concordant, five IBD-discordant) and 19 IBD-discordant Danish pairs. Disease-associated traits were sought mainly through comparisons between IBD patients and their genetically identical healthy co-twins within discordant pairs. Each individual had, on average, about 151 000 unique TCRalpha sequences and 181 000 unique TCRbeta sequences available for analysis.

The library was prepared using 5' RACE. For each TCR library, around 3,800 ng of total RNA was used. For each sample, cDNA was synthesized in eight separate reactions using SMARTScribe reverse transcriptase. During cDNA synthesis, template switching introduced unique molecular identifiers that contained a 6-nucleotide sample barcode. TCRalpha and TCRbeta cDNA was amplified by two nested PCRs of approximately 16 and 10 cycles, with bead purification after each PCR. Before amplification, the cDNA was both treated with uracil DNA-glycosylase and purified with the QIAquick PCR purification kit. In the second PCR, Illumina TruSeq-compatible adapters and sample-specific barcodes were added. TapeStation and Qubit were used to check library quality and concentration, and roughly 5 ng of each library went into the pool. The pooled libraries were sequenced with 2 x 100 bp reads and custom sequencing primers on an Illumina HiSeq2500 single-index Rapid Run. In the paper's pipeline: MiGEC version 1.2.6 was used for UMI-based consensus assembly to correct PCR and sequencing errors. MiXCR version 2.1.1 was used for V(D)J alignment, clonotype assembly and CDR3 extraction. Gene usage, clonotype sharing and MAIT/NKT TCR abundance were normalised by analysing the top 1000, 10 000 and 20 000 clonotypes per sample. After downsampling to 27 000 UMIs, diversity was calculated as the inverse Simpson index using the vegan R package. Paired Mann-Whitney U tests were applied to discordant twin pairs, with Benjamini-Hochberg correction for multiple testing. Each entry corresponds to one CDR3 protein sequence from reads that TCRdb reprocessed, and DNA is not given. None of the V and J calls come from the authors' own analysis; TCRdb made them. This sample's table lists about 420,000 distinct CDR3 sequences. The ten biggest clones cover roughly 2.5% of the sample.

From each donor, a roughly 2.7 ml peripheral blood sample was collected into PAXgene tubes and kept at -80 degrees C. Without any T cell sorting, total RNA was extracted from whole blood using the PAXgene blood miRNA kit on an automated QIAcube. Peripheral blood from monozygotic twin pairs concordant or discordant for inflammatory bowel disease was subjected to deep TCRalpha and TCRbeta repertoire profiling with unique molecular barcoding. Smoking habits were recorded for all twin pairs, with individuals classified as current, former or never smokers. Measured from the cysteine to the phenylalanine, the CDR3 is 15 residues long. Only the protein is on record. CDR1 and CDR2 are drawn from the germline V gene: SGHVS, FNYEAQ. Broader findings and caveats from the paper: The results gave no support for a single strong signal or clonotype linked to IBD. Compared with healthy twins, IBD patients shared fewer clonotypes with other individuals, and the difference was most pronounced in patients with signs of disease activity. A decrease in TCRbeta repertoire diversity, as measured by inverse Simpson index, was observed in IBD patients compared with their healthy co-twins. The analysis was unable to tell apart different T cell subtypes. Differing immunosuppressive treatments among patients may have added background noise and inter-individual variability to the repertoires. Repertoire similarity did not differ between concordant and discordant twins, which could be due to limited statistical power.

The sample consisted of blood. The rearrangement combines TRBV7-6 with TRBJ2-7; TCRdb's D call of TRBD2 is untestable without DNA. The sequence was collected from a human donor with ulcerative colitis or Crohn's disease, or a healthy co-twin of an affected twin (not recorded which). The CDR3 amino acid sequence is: CASSLEYGPSYEQYF. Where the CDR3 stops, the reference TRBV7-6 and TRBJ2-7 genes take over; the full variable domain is GAGVSQSPRYKVTKRGQDVALRCDPISGHVSLYWYRQALGQGPEFLTYFNYEAQQDKSGLPNDRFSAERPEGSISTLTIQRTEQRDSAMYRCASSLEYGPSYEQYFGPGTRLTVT.